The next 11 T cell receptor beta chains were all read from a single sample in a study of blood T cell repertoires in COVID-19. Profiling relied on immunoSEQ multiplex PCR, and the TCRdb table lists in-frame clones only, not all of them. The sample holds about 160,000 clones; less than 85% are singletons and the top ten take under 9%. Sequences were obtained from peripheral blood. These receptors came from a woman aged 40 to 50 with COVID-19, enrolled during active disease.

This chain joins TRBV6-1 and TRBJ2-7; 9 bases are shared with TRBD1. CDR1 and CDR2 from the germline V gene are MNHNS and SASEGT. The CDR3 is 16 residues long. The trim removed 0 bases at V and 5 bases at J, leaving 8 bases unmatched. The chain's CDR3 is CASSEAGGTGGDEQYV. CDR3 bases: TGTGCCAGCAGTGAAGCGGGCGGAACAGGGGGCGACGAGCAGTACGTC.

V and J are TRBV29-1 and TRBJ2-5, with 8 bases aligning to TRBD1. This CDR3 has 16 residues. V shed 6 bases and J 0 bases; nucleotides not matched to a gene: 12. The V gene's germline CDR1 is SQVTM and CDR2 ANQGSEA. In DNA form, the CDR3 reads TGCAGCGTAAAAAGGGACAGGCATTCGTACCAAGAGACCCAGTACTTC. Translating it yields CSVKRDRHSYQETQYF.

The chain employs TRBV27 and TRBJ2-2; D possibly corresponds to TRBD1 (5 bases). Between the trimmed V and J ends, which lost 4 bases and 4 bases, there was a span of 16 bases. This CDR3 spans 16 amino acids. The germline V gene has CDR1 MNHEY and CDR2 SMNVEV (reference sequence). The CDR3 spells CASSSPVGLFTGELFF. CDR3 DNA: TGTGCCAGCAGTTCCCCGGTGGGGCTTTTCACCGGGGAGCTGTTTTTT.

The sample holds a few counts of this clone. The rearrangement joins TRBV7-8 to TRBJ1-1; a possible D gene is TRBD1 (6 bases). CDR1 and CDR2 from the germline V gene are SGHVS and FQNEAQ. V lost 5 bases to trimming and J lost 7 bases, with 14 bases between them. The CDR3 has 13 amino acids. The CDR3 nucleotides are TGTGCCAGCAGCCGGGGGACATCCGGTGAAGCTTTCTTT. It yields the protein CASSRGTSGEAFF.

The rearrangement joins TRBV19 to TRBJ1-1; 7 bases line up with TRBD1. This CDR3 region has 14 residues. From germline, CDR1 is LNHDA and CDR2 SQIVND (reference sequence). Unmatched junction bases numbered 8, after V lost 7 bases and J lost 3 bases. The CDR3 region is CASTKQGDYTEAFF. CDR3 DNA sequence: TGTGCCAGTACCAAGCAGGGGGATTACACTGAAGCTTTCTTT. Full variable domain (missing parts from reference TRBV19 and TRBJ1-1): DGGITQSPKYLFRKEGQNVTLSCEQNLNHDAMYWYRQDPGQGLRLIYYSQIVNDFQKGDIAEGYSVSREKKESFPLTVTSAQKNPTAFYLCASTKQGDYTEAFFGQGTRLTVV.

CDR3 coding DNA: TGTGCCAGTAGTATCAGTCCAGATACGCAGTATTTT. Translating it yields CASSISPDTQYF. J is TRBJ2-3 and V is TRBV19; D gene ambiguous. V shed 3 bases and J shed 4 bases, with 5 bases lying between them. CDR1 is LNHDA and CDR2 is SQIVND in the germline V gene (reference sequence). This CDR3 comprises 12 residues.

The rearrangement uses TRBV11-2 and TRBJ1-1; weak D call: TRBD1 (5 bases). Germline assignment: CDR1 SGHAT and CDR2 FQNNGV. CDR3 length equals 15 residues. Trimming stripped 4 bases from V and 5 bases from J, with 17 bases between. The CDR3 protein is CASSSVSWQGTEAFF. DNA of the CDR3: TGTGCCAGCAGCTCCGTCTCTTGGCAGGGAACTGAAGCTTTCTTT.

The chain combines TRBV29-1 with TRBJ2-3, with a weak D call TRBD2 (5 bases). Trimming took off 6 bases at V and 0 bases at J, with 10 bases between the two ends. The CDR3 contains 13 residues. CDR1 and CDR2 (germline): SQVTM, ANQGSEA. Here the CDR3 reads CSVAVSSTDTQYF. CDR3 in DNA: TGCAGCGTAGCGGTATCTAGCACAGATACGCAGTATTTT.

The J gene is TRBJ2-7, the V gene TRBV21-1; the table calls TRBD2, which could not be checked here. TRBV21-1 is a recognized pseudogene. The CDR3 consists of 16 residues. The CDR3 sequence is CASSKGVGGKASEQYV. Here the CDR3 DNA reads TGTGCCAGCAGCAAAGGGGTCGGGGGTAAGGCGTCCGAGCAGTACGTC.

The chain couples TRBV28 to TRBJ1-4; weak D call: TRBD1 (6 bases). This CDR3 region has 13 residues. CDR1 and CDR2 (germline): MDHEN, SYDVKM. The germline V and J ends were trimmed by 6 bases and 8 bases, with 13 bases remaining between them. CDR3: CASRGALGEKLFF. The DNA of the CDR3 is TGTGCCAGCAGGGGGGCCCTCGGGGAAAAACTGTTTTTT.

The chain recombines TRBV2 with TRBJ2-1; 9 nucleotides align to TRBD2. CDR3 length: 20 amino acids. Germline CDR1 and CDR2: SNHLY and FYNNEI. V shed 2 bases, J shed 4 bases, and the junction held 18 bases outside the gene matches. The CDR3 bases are TGTGCCAGCAGTGAACCCGTGGTAGCGGGAGTCACGGGAAAATACAATGAGCAGTTCTTC. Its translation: CASSEPVVAGVTGKYNEQFF.